The rows below give T cell receptor beta chains drawn from one sample of a study of beta chain features in type 1 diabetes. This table comes from immunoSEQ multiplex PCR, and its TCRdb copy is limited to in-frame clones, with some not included. The table shows approximately 14,000 clones, with approximately 68% occurring only once. The sequenced material came from stem cell memory CD4+ T cells from blood. All receptors come from a woman under 30 with type 1 diabetes. Each CDR3 is given with its conserved first and last residue. D genes are given only for firm matches. Rows may omit the clone size; those that give it use once, few, many or a size class.

NA	TRBV18	TRBD2	TRBJ2-7	CASSPSGGAYEQYF	TGTGCCAGCTCACCGTCCGGGGGGGCCTACGAGCAGTACTTC
NA	TRBV5-6	NA	TRBJ1-5	CASSLVRGPQHF	TGTGCCAGCAGCTTGGTCAGGGGCCCCCAGCATTTT
NA	TRBV7-2	NA	TRBJ1-2	CASSLEGVGGYGYTF	TGTGCCAGCAGCTTAGAGGGCGTCGGAGGCTATGGCTACACCTTC
NA	TRBV6-6	NA	TRBJ2-3	CASSPPRSGTQYF	TGTGCCAGCAGTCCTCCTAGAAGTGGCACGCAGTATTTT
few	TRBV19	TRBD2	TRBJ2-5	CAAGTTLETQYF	TGTGCCGCCGGGACTACCTTAGAGACCCAGTACTTC
NA	TRBV5-1	NA	TRBJ1-5	CASSPSVGEEQPQHF	TGCGCCAGCAGCCCCTCGGTCGGGGAAGAACAGCCCCAGCATTTT
NA	TRBV11-3	TRBD2	TRBJ2-2	CASSSGGGYTGELFF	TGTGCCAGCAGCTCCGGGGGGGGATACACCGGGGAGCTGTTTTTT
NA	TRBV18	NA	TRBJ1-1	CASSPLTGANTEAFF	TGTGCCAGCTCACCCTTGACAGGAGCGAACACTGAAGCTTTCTTT
few	TRBV7-2	NA	TRBJ1-1	CASSLARVRFF	TGTGCCAGCAGCTTAGCCAGGGTCCGCTTCTTT
NA	TRBV10-3	NA	TRBJ1-2	CAISESEGTYGYTF	TGTGCCATCAGTGAGTCGGAGGGGACGTATGGCTACACCTTC
few	TRBV21-1	NA	TRBJ2-1	CASSKVASGSYAGTGFF	NA
few	TRBV2	NA	TRBJ2-5	CASSEGTVQETQYF	TGTGCCAGCAGTGAAGGGACAGTCCAAGAGACCCAGTACTTC
NA	TRBV7-2	TRBD1	TRBJ1-5	CASSTTTGGEQPQHF	TGTGCCAGCAGCACCACGACAGGGGGCGAGCAGCCCCAGCATTTT
once	TRBV27	TRBD2	TRBJ2-2	CASSTLASGKPGELFF	TGTGCCAGCAGTACCCTGGCTAGCGGGAAACCCGGGGAGCTGTTTTTT
NA	TRBV20-1	TRBD1	TRBJ2-3	CSEGATDTQYF	TGCAGTGAGGGGGCCACAGATACGCAGTATTTT
NA	TRBV6-4	TRBD2	TRBJ2-3	CASSQLAGRDTQYF	TGTGCCAGCAGTCAGTTAGCGGGGAGAGATACGCAGTATTTT
NA	TRBV7-9	TRBD1	TRBJ1-1	CASSPKTGVGIAEAFF	TGTGCCAGCAGCCCCAAAACAGGGGTCGGTATCGCTGAAGCTTTCTTT
NA	TRBV28	TRBD1	TRBJ1-5	CASRTGVGQPQHF	TGTGCCAGCAGGACAGGGGTGGGACAGCCCCAGCATTTT
few	TRBV7-2	TRBD1	TRBJ2-7	CASSFRDRGTYEQYF	TGTGCCAGCAGCTTCCGGGACAGGGGTACCTACGAGCAGTACTTC
NA	TRBV23-1	TRBD2	TRBJ2-5	CASSRPGLAGGQETQYF	TGCGCCAGCAGTCGACCCGGACTAGCGGGGGGGCAAGAGACCCAGTACTTC
NA	TRBV11-2	NA	TRBJ1-2	CASSLGSLLGGYTF	TGTGCCAGCAGCTTGGGGAGCCTCCTCGGTGGCTACACCTTC
NA	TRBV9	TRBD1	TRBJ1-1	CASSLRGQNTEAFF	TGTGCCAGCAGCCTCAGGGGGCAGAACACTGAAGCTTTCTTT
NA	TRBV19	TRBD1	TRBJ2-7	CASSIEGQGNYEQYF	TGTGCCAGTAGTATAGAGGGACAGGGGAACTACGAGCAGTACTTC
few	TRBV7-2	NA	TRBJ2-3	CASSLTFTSTDTQYF	TGTGCCAGCAGCTTAACCTTTACTAGCACAGATACGCAGTATTTT
NA	TRBV5-1	NA	TRBJ2-1	CASSLELTTGQFF	TGCGCCAGCAGCTTGGAATTGACAACTGGGCAGTTCTTC
NA	TRBV18	TRBD2	TRBJ2-7	CASSPRGGLTFTYEQYF	TGTGCCAGCTCACCTCGGGGGGGACTTACCTTTACCTACGAGCAGTACTTC
few	TRBV11-2	TRBD2	TRBJ2-1	CASSLGGWHNEQFF	TGTGCCAGCAGCCTGGGGGGGTGGCACAATGAGCAGTTCTTC
NA	TRBV11-3	TRBD1	TRBJ1-1	CASSAGQGTNTEAFF	TGTGCCAGCAGCGCTGGACAGGGGACGAACACTGAAGCTTTCTTT